Detailed here is one T cell receptor beta chain. TCRdb's table, derived via immunoSEQ multiplex PCR, lists solely in-frame clones and lacks some. The sample records over 300,000 clones, approximately 90% being singletons. Resolution of symptoms, clearance, or two negative PCRs was present in recovered Cohort 3 donors. This entry comes from a study of blood T cell repertoires in COVID-19. Looked up from germline, CDR1 is SGDLS and CDR2 is YYNGEE. The CDR3 length is 17 residues. The V and J ends lost 4 bases and 0 bases, in that order; junction bases with no gene match: 10. The TCR comes from a woman younger than 35 who had recovered from COVID-19. This chain joins TRBV9 and TRBJ1-3; 7 bases fit TRBD1. The sequencing input was PBMCs or T cells enriched from blood (not recorded which). CDR3 bases: TGTGCCAGCAGCCCTACCGGGACAGCGGCCTCTGGAAACACCATATATTTT. Translated: CASSPTGTAASGNTIYF.